This T cell receptor beta chain is from a study of T cell responses to AZD1222 COVID-19 vaccine. Using immunoSEQ multiplex PCR, the repertoire was profiled, and TCRdb retains in-frame clones only, with some absent. This sample carries 90,000 to 120,000 clones, 75% to 90% of them seen once, and the ten largest clones take 4% to 5.5%. CDR3 length: 13 amino acids. Germline CDR1 reads SGHTA; CDR2 reads FQGNSA. The V gene end was trimmed by 8 bases and the J gene end by 9 bases; junction bases not matched to a gene: 7. This receptor was taken from an adult in good health. The material sequenced was peripheral blood, taken on day 0 of AZD1222 vaccination. The chain joins TRBV7-2 to TRBJ1-6, with 7 nucleotides matching TRBD1. In DNA, the CDR3 is TGTGCCAGCGGGGCGACAGGGTCTTCACCCCTCCACTTT. Its protein product is CASGATGSSPLHF.